Each of the 26 T cell receptor beta chains below was sequenced from the same sample in a study of blood T cells in healthy people across ages. Using a J-beta primer mix together with a sample-barcoded 5' primer, a second PCR was run for roughly 7 to 12 cycles. Via MiXCR, TCRdb re-called the 5' RACE reads, giving one row per CDR3 protein. In the table there are about 670,000 distinct CDR3 sequences, 40% to 65% of which are singletons. The material sequenced was blood. These receptor sequences come from a woman of 80 years or more in good health.

This chain joins TRBV6-8 and TRBJ2-3, with TRBD2 matching 9 bases. V shed 6 bases and J 4 bases; nucleotides not matched to a gene: 14. This CDR3 comprises 17 residues. Germline V CDR1 and CDR2: MNHGY, SAAAGT. CDR3 loop: CASRTPGLAGIADTQYF. CDR3 DNA sequence: TGTGCCAGCAGAACCCCCGGTCTAGCGGGGATCGCAGATACGCAGTATTTT.

This clonotype was seen more than once but under ten times. The chain uses TRBV5-5 and TRBJ2-3; D unclear. In germline, CDR1 is SGHKS, CDR2 YYEKEE (reference sequence). The CDR3 is 13 amino acids. V shed 7 bases and J shed 1 base, with 10 bases lying between them. CDR3 sequence reads: CASGGLGTDTQYF. CDR3 sequence (DNA): TGTGCCAGCGGTGGGCTCGGCACAGATACGCAGTATTTT.

Details on this clonotype: This may be a read error, as it is one base from a much larger clone. This chain joins TRBV29-1 and TRBJ2-5; D is unclear. The CDR3 consists of 13 residues. Looked up from germline, CDR1 is SQVTM and CDR2 is ANQGSEA. The V end was cut by 8 bases, the J end by 11 bases, with 24 bases between. CDR3 protein: CSTNPGLGNEQYF. The CDR3 DNA reads TGCAGCACAAACCCAGGCCTCGGAAATGAGCAGTACTTC. Variable domain in full (rest from reference TRBV29-1 and TRBJ2-5): SAVISQKPSRDICQRGTSLTIQCQVDSQVTMMFWYRQQPGQSLTLIATANQGSEATYESGFVIDKFPISRPNLTFSTLTVSNMSPEDSSIYLCSTNPGLGNEQYFGPGTRLLVL.

This clonotype showed up just once. The chain recombines TRBV6-6 with TRBJ2-7; tentative D call: TRBD1 (5 bases). Trimming left V 2 bases short and J 6 bases short, with 17 bases between. This CDR3 comprises 15 residues. Germline V gene data show CDR1 as MNHNY and CDR2 as SVGAGI (reference sequence). The CDR3 is CASSYRLDQGSEQYF. For the CDR3, the DNA is TGTGCCAGCAGTTACAGGCTAGATCAGGGCTCCGAGCAGTACTTC.

The V and J genes are TRBV6-5 and TRBJ2-1; D perhaps matches TRBD1 (6 bases). The V gene lost 4 bases and the J gene lost 8 bases, with 9 bases spanning the gap. Germline CDR1 is MNHEY and CDR2 is SVGAGI. CDR3 length equals 12 residues. The DNA for the CDR3 is TGTGCCAGCAGTTTTGGGGGCCATGAGCAGTTCTTC. Translated, it gives CASSFGGHEQFF.

This clonotype was found a few times. This rearrangement joins TRBV5-1 to TRBJ2-5; weak D call: TRBD2 (6 bases). Deletions cut 4 bases from V and 0 bases from J, with 10 bases between. The germline gives CDR1 SGHRS, CDR2 YFSETQ. The CDR3 runs 14 residues. The CDR3 DNA sequence: TGCGCCAGCAGCACCGGGACTTACCAAGAGACCCAGTACTTC. Protein: CASSTGTYQETQYF.

This clonotype was observed at least ten times. The chain recombines TRBV5-5 with TRBJ2-7; D could derive from TRBD1 or TRBD2 (7 bases each). The V end was cut by 5 bases, the J end by 2 bases, with 11 bases between. The CDR3 consists of 13 residues. In germline, CDR1 is SGHKS, CDR2 YYEKEE (reference sequence). The CDR3 loop is CASSQGGAYEQYF. The CDR3 region has the DNA TGTGCCAGCAGTCAGGGGGGGGCCTACGAGCAGTACTTC.

This clonotype was recorded a few times. This chain uses TRBV15 with TRBJ1-2; TRBD1 might be the D (5 bases). The CDR3 is made up of 14 amino acids. Per the germline V gene, CDR1 is LNHNV and CDR2 is YYDKDF (reference sequence). The V gene lost 0 bases and the J gene lost 4 bases, with 9 bases spanning the gap. This chain's CDR3 is CATSRDLGAYGYTF. CDR3 nucleotide sequence: TGTGCCACCAGCAGAGATCTCGGGGCCTATGGCTACACCTTC.

This clonotype occurred a few times. The chain uses TRBV7-6 and TRBJ1-5, with 7 bases lining up with TRBD1. The V and J ends lost 1 base and 8 bases, in that order; junction bases with no gene match: 8. In germline, CDR1 is SGHVS, CDR2 FNYEAQ. This CDR3 spans 15 amino acids. CDR3 coding DNA: TGTGCCAGCAGCTTAGGTCCAGGGGGGAGCAAGCCCCAGCATTTT. Its protein is CASSLGPGGSKPQHF. Full variable domain (missing parts from reference TRBV7-6 and TRBJ1-5): GAGVSQSPRYKVTKRGQDVALRCDPISGHVSLYWYRQALGQGPEFLTYFNYEAQQDKSGLPNDRFSAERPEGSISTLTIQRTEQRDSAMYRCASSLGPGGSKPQHFGDGTRLSIL.

This clonotype was observed a handful of times. The rearrangement joins TRBV4-1 to TRBJ1-3; D unresolved. Looked up from germline, CDR1 is MGHRA and CDR2 is YSYEKL. The CDR3 length is 15 residues. Trimming shortened V by 3 bases and J by 0 bases, and 9 bases separated the two germline ends. Here the CDR3 reads CASSHQSSSGNTIYF. The CDR3 DNA reads as TGCGCCAGCAGCCACCAGTCTAGCTCTGGAAACACCATATATTTT.

Comment on this clonotype: Germline is not matched at one junction end, which may reflect a read error. The CDR3 region is CASGSPGTGTYEKYF. CDR3 bases: TGTGCTAGTGGCTCCCCCGGGACAGGTACCTACGAGAAGTACTTC. This rearrangement joins TRBV12-5 to TRBJ2-7, with 8 positions matching TRBD1. The CDR3 contains 15 residues. CDR1 is LGHNT, CDR2 FRNRAP, per germline.

The chain has TRBV7-2 and TRBJ2-5; perhaps D is TRBD1 or TRBD2 (6 bases each). Germline V lookup: CDR1 SGHTA, CDR2 FQGNSA. The CDR3 sequence is 15 residues long. V lost 1 base, J lost 2 bases, and 11 bases lay in between. CDR3 sequence: CASSLGRRGQETQYF. CDR3 DNA: TGTGCCAGCAGCTTAGGTCGGAGGGGGCAAGAGACCCAGTACTTC.

This clonotype was seen ten or more times. The chain combines TRBV5-1 with TRBJ2-7, with D unclear. CDR1 and CDR2 from the germline V gene are SGHRS and YFSETQ. V dropped 2 bases and J dropped 1 base, with 16 bases sitting between them. The CDR3 length is 16 residues. Here the CDR3 reads CASSFRPSAHSYEQYF. CDR3 bases: TGCGCCAGCAGCTTTAGGCCCTCGGCCCATTCCTACGAGCAGTACTTC. Complete variable domain (other parts from reference TRBV5-1 and TRBJ2-7): KAGVTQTPRYLIKTRGQQVTLSCSPISGHRSVSWYQQTPGQGLQFLFEYFSETQRNKGNFPGRFSGRQFSNSRSEMNVSTLELGDSALYLCASSFRPSAHSYEQYFGPGTRLTVT.

The chain joins TRBV2 to TRBJ1-2; 8 nucleotides agree with TRBD1. J lost 10 bases, V lost 7 bases, and 8 bases had no gene match. Germline CDR1 SNHLY, CDR2 FYNNEI. This CDR3 region has 12 residues. CDR3 DNA sequence: TGTGCCAGCACCCCCGGGACAGGAGCCTACACCTTC. It yields the protein CASTPGTGAYTF.

The chain is built from TRBV29-1 and TRBJ1-4; 12 bases fit TRBD1. The CDR3 sequence is 18 residues long. V trimming: 3 bases; J trimming: 3 bases; junction bases outside the gene matches: 11. CDR1 is SQVTM, CDR2 ANQGSEA, per germline. In DNA, the CDR3 is TGCAGCGTTGATCTTGTTGGGACAGGGGGCATGGCTAATGAAAAACTGTTTTTT. This codes for CSVDLVGTGGMANEKLFF.

This chain joins TRBV29-1 and TRBJ1-1; TRBD1 matches at 8 bases. The V and J ends lost 6 bases and 4 bases, in that order; junction bases with no gene match: 4. The CDR3 contains 12 residues. Germline V gene sequence: CDR1 SQVTM, CDR2 ANQGSEA. The CDR3, as DNA: TGCAGCGTCCGACAGGGGACCACTGAAGCTTTCTTT. This encodes CSVRQGTTEAFF.

With regard to this clonotype: A junction end diverges from the germline sequence, so it may reflect a read error. The chain carries TRBV6-1 and TRBJ2-1; perhaps TRBD1 as D (5 bases). The CDR3 totals 13 residues. Germline V gene lookup returns CDR1 MNHNS and CDR2 SASEGT. CDR3 DNA: TGTACCAGCAGTGAAGAAAGGGGCAATGAGCAGTTCTTC. Amino acids: CTSSEERGNEQFF.

This clonotype was recorded at least ten times. V and J are TRBV29-1 and TRBJ2-3; possible D gene TRBD1, 6 bases. Per the germline V gene, CDR1 is SQVTM and CDR2 is ANQGSEA. The germline V and J ends were trimmed by 6 bases and 0 bases, with 10 bases remaining between them. The CDR3 contains 13 residues. The CDR3 region is CSVQGYSTDTQYF. In DNA, the CDR3 is TGCAGCGTCCAGGGGTATAGCACAGATACGCAGTATTTT.

The chain links TRBV20-1 to TRBJ1-1; D call uncertain. Trimming cost V 1 base and J 6 bases, with 6 bases left between them. The CDR3 has 11 amino acids. Germline assignment: CDR1 DFQATT and CDR2 SNEGSKA (reference sequence). As DNA, the CDR3 is TGCAGTGCTAGAGGGCAGGCTGAAGCTTTCTTT. Translation gives CSARGQAEAFF.

CDR3: CASSFVYALSETQYF. CDR3 bases: TGTGCCAGCAGCTTCGTTTACGCTCTTAGCGAGACCCAGTACTTC. The gene calls are TRBV5-6 and TRBJ2-7; D is ambiguous. The end of the DNA is better explained by TRBJ2-5, so the J call may be wrong. Per germline, CDR1 SGHDT and CDR2 YYEEEE. The CDR3 totals 15 residues.

The chain couples TRBV20-1 to TRBJ1-2, with D possibly being TRBD1 (6 bases). The CDR3 is 13 amino acids. The germline V gene has CDR1 DFQATT and CDR2 SNEGSKA (reference sequence). The V and J ends lost 6 bases and 8 bases respectively, with 19 bases between them. The CDR3 DNA follows: TGCAGTGCCTATAACCCGGGACACATAGGCTACACCTTC. Its protein is CSAYNPGHIGYTF.

The CDR3: CASSRIGGANYGYTF. The CDR3 bases are TGTGCCAGCAGCCGCATTGGTGGGGCTAACTATGGCTACACCTTC. The chain links TRBV3-1 to TRBJ1-2; D is uncertain. Trimming shortened V by 4 bases and J by 0 bases, and 12 bases separated the two germline ends. CDR3 length: 15 residues. CDR1 is LGHDT and CDR2 is YNNKEL in the germline V gene (reference sequence).

This clonotype appeared a few times. V and J are TRBV7-2 and TRBJ2-1; D not certain. Near its end, the DNA agrees better with TRBJ2-7, so the J call may be wrong. The CDR3 is 13 amino acids. The germline CDR1 and CDR2 sequences are SGHTA and FQGNSA. DNA of the CDR3: TGTGCCAGCAGCCCCAATACCTACAATGAGCAGTACTTC. Encoded protein: CASSPNTYNEQYF.

This clonotype was detected once. A read error may explain this, as a much larger clone is one base away. The chain links TRBV7-2 to TRBJ2-7; D is undetermined. Trimming took off 7 bases at V and 2 bases at J, with 12 bases between the two ends. This CDR3 comprises 13 residues. Germline-derived CDR1 and CDR2 are SGHTA and FQGNSA. The CDR3 spells CASIFRSPYEQYF. The CDR3 DNA follows: TGTGCCAGCATCTTTAGAAGTCCCTACGAGCAGTACTTC.

This clonotype was recorded many times. The rearrangement links TRBV29-1 to TRBJ2-7; 7 bases fit TRBD1. CDR3 length: 15 amino acids. V lost 0 bases and J lost 2; bases outside the gene matches: 7. The germline V gene encodes CDR1 SQVTM and CDR2 ANQGSEA. The CDR3 DNA reads as TGCAGCGTTGAAGATCGAGGGGGCGCCGCCTACGAGCAGTACTTC. This codes for CSVEDRGGAAYEQYF.

The chain uses TRBV6-2 or TRBV6-3 and TRBJ1-2; TRBD1 is a possible D gene (6 bases). The germline V and J ends were trimmed by 5 bases and 4 bases, with 20 bases remaining between them. Looked up from germline, CDR1 is MNHEY and CDR2 is SVGEGT. This CDR3 contains 16 residues. The CDR3 here is CASSKLPPGRGYGYTF. In DNA, the CDR3 is TGTGCCAGCAGTAAGCTTCCCCCGGGCAGGGGCTATGGCTACACCTTC.